A selection of T cell receptor beta chains follows, all from one sample in a study of technical replicates of blood from four donors. The repertoire was sequenced with immunoSEQ multiplex PCR; TCRdb's copy has only in-frame clones and lacks some. Of roughly 52,000 clones listed, about 95% are singletons. The sequencing sample was made of PBMCs. The receptors were gathered from a human donor in good health. Some clones in this sample may be carry-over from other donors' samples. Both conserved end residues are trimmed from each CDR3. A D gene is named only where the DNA matches it firmly.

d_call: NA; v_call: TRBV29-1; j_call: TRBJ2-5; cdr3_aa: SVEDEGGVWQETQY
d_call: TRBD1; v_call: TRBV7-3; j_call: TRBJ2-5; cdr3_aa: ASSPGTVGRETQY
d_call: NA; v_call: TRBV5-1; j_call: TRBJ2-5; cdr3_aa: ASSPAGQGETQY
d_call: NA; v_call: TRBV27; j_call: TRBJ1-2; cdr3_aa: ASSFLANYGYT
d_call: TRBD1; v_call: TRBV10-3; j_call: TRBJ1-2; cdr3_aa: AISDSDRGLSRYGYT
d_call: NA; v_call: TRBV19; j_call: TRBJ1-2; cdr3_aa: ASSLAGQTLAGYT
d_call: NA; v_call: TRBV5-5; j_call: TRBJ2-7; cdr3_aa: ASSLLTEPYEQY
d_call: TRBD2; v_call: TRBV5-1; j_call: TRBJ2-3; cdr3_aa: ASSLFLAGGRTDTQY
d_call: NA; v_call: TRBV25-1; j_call: TRBJ1-2; cdr3_aa: ASSESPLSNYGYT
d_call: TRBD1; v_call: TRBV7-9; j_call: TRBJ1-4; cdr3_aa: ASSLGQGGEKLF
d_call: NA; v_call: TRBV4-2; j_call: TRBJ1-5; cdr3_aa: ASSQVRTENQPQH
d_call: NA; v_call: TRBV27; j_call: TRBJ2-1; cdr3_aa: ASSLRDRNEQF
d_call: NA; v_call: TRBV4-2; j_call: TRBJ2-1; cdr3_aa: ASSQDRAAGLYNEQF
d_call: NA; v_call: TRBV10-1; j_call: TRBJ1-3; cdr3_aa: ASSEPASLSTACSGNTIY
d_call: NA; v_call: TRBV4-3; j_call: TRBJ2-5; cdr3_aa: ASSLVGFSETQY
d_call: TRBD1; v_call: TRBV5-5; j_call: TRBJ2-7; cdr3_aa: ASSQDRYPLYEQY
d_call: TRBD1; v_call: TRBV25-1; j_call: TRBJ2-5; cdr3_aa: ASRMTGAETQY
d_call: NA; v_call: TRBV6-5; j_call: TRBJ2-5; cdr3_aa: ATLRPGVGTQY
d_call: NA; v_call: TRBV10-3; j_call: TRBJ1-2; cdr3_aa: AITGGTPTNYGYT
d_call: NA; v_call: TRBV7-2; j_call: TRBJ2-5; cdr3_aa: ASSLGWGQSGAQETQY
d_call: NA; v_call: TRBV7-8; j_call: TRBJ1-1; cdr3_aa: ASSLARNTEAF
d_call: TRBD2; v_call: TRBV19; j_call: TRBJ2-7; cdr3_aa: ASSIGREGEQY
d_call: TRBD2; v_call: TRBV2; j_call: TRBJ2-7; cdr3_aa: ASRRETSGTSYEQY
d_call: NA; v_call: TRBV11-2; j_call: TRBJ2-1; cdr3_aa: ASSLGRRFVYNEQF
d_call: NA; v_call: TRBV7-9; j_call: TRBJ2-2; cdr3_aa: ASSLMGPTGELF
d_call: NA; v_call: TRBV11-1; j_call: TRBJ2-3; cdr3_aa: ASSRRAGTGYIGTQY
d_call: TRBD1; v_call: TRBV2; j_call: TRBJ1-2; cdr3_aa: ASSEEQGVGGYT